Listed below are T cell receptor beta chains from one sample, sequenced in a study of CD8 T cells in ankylosing spondylitis. TCRdb reanalysed the 5' RACE reads using MiXCR and keeps one entry per CDR3 protein. This sample yields about 120,000 distinct CDR3 sequences, of which roughly 15% are seen a single time; 3% belongs to the top ten. The sequenced material came from blood, either unsorted or a sorted T cell fraction (not recorded which). Receptors originate from a female donor with ankylosing spondylitis or in good health (not recorded which). The CDR3 runs from the conserved cysteine through the conserved F or W. Fields, in order: V gene, clone size, D gene, CDR3 length, J gene, CDR3 DNA, CDR3 protein. A D gene is named only where the DNA matches it firmly. Size values are once, few and many counts, or a class for expanded clones, and some rows have none.

v_call: TRBV28
clone_size: many
d_call: TRBD2
cdr3_length: 15
j_call: TRBJ2-1
cdr3_nt: TGTGCCAGCAGTGCAAAGCGGGGGGGTTACAATGAGCAGTTCTTC
cdr3_aa: CASSAKRGGYNEQFF

v_call: TRBV11-2
clone_size: -
d_call: -
cdr3_length: 16
j_call: TRBJ2-1
cdr3_nt: TGTGCCAGCAGCTTAGAGGGCGCGTTCTCCTACAATGAGCAGCTCTTC
cdr3_aa: CASSLEGAFSYNEQLF

v_call: TRBV29-1
clone_size: few
d_call: -
cdr3_length: 12
j_call: TRBJ2-3
cdr3_nt: TGCAGCGTTGAACTAGGCACAGATACGCAGTATTTT
cdr3_aa: CSVELGTDTQYF

v_call: TRBV7-2
clone_size: -
d_call: -
cdr3_length: 15
j_call: TRBJ2-2
cdr3_nt: TGTGCCAGCAGTGTGGCGGGAACGAACACCGGGCAGCTGTTTTTT
cdr3_aa: CASSVAGTNTGQLFF

v_call: TRBV12-5
clone_size: -
d_call: -
cdr3_length: 13
j_call: TRBJ2-4
cdr3_nt: TGTGCTAGTGGTCCGGGGGCCCAAAACATTCAGTACTTC
cdr3_aa: CASGPGAQNIQYF

v_call: TRBV20-1
clone_size: -
d_call: -
cdr3_length: 15
j_call: TRBJ2-7
cdr3_nt: TGCAGTGCTAGAGATGTGGCGGGGTATGTGGTCGAGCAGTACTTC
cdr3_aa: CSARDVAGYVVEQYF

v_call: TRBV5-1
clone_size: few
d_call: TRBD1
cdr3_length: 15
j_call: TRBJ2-7
cdr3_nt: TGCGCCAGCAGCTTGTGGACAGGTACCAACTACGAGCAGTACTTC
cdr3_aa: CASSLWTGTNYEQYF

v_call: TRBV23-1
clone_size: -
d_call: -
cdr3_length: 17
j_call: TRBJ2-7
cdr3_nt: TGCGCCAGCAGTCAATCGAAAGGACAGCCTTTCTCCTACGAGCAGTACTTC
cdr3_aa: CASSQSKGQPFSYEQYF

v_call: TRBV12-3/TRBV12-4
clone_size: many
d_call: -
cdr3_length: 14
j_call: TRBJ2-7
cdr3_nt: TGTGCCAGCACCATGGGGGGGGCCTCCTACGAGCAGTACTTC
cdr3_aa: CASTMGGASYEQYF

v_call: TRBV14
clone_size: -
d_call: -
cdr3_length: 13
j_call: TRBJ1-1
cdr3_nt: TGTGCCAGCAGCCAAGAGGGGAACACTGAAGCTTTCTTT
cdr3_aa: CASSQEGNTEAFF

v_call: TRBV6-1
clone_size: few
d_call: -
cdr3_length: 17
j_call: TRBJ1-5
cdr3_nt: TGTGCCAGCAGCCACTTCACAGGGCTCCTTGGCAATCAGCCCCAGCATTTT
cdr3_aa: CASSHFTGLLGNQPQHF

v_call: TRBV3-1
clone_size: few
d_call: -
cdr3_length: 16
j_call: TRBJ2-1
cdr3_nt: TGTGCCAGCAGCCACTGGAGGGGGATCTCCTACAATGAGCAGTTCTTC
cdr3_aa: CASSHWRGISYNEQFF

v_call: TRBV20-1
clone_size: many
d_call: -
cdr3_length: 11
j_call: TRBJ2-3
cdr3_nt: TGCAGTGCTAGAGATGGGACGAGGGGGTATTTT
cdr3_aa: CSARDGTRGYF